A selection of T cell receptor beta chains follows, all from one sample in a study of beta chain features in type 1 diabetes. This table comes from immunoSEQ multiplex PCR, and its TCRdb copy is limited to in-frame clones, with some not included. The repertoire includes approximately 170,000 clones, almost 8% of them detected once, and 0.5% sits in the top ten. The sequencing input was central memory CD4+ T cells from blood. The receptors originated from a man aged 18 to 29 with type 1 diabetes. CDR3s include the opening cysteine and the closing phenylalanine or tryptophan. The D gene is left open where the match is weak. The size entry is marked missing in some rows and otherwise reads once, few, many or a size class.

d_call	clone_size	v_call	j_call	cdr3_aa	cdr3_nt
-	-	TRBV7-8	TRBJ2-3	CASSLARADTQYF	TGTGCCAGCAGCTTAGCGCGGGCAGATACGCAGTATTTT
TRBD1	-	TRBV7-2	TRBJ1-1	CAAMDRGNTEAFF	TGTGCCGCTATGGACAGGGGAAACACTGAAGCTTTCTTT
TRBD1	few	TRBV13	TRBJ1-2	CASSRTGDYGYTF	TGTGCCAGCAGCCGTACAGGGGACTATGGCTACACCTTC
TRBD2	-	TRBV5-4	TRBJ2-2	CASSFYSGGSNTGELFF	TGTGCCAGCAGCTTTTACTCCGGGGGGTCGAACACCGGGGAGCTGTTTTTT
-	few	TRBV18	TRBJ1-4	CASSPDRSTNEKLFF	TGTGCCAGCTCACCAGACAGGTCAACTAATGAAAAACTGTTTTTT
-	few	TRBV28	TRBJ1-5	CASSPDSNQPQHF	TGTGCCAGCAGTCCAGATAGCAATCAGCCCCAGCATTTT
TRBD1	few	TRBV7-9	TRBJ1-1	CASRSTGDREAFF	TGTGCCAGCAGGTCGACAGGGGACAGGGAAGCTTTCTTT
-	few	TRBV20-1	TRBJ1-2	CSAKAGYTF	TGCAGTGCTAAAGCTGGCTACACCTTC
-	few	TRBV10-3	TRBJ2-5	CAISLDKGRETQYF	TGTGCCATCAGTTTAGATAAAGGGAGGGAGACCCAGTACTTC
TRBD1	few	TRBV6-5	TRBJ1-2	CASSSRTGGDYGYTF	TGTGCCAGCAGTTCCAGAACAGGGGGCGACTATGGCTACACCTTC
TRBD1	few	TRBV7-2	TRBJ2-2	CASSQRPTAGGPTGELFF	TGTGCCAGCAGCCAAAGACCGACAGCAGGGGGTCCGACCGGGGAGCTGTTTTTT
TRBD1	few	TRBV2	TRBJ1-2	CASSEAGQGVGGYTF	TGTGCCAGCAGTGAAGCTGGGCAGGGGGTAGGCGGCTACACCTTC
-	-	TRBV4-1	TRBJ1-1	CASSQGVSTEAFF	TGCGCCAGCAGCCAGGGAGTTAGCACTGAAGCTTTCTTT
TRBD1	few	TRBV18	TRBJ2-7	CASSPGQGGLYEQYF	TGTGCCAGCTCACCGGGACAGGGGGGTCTCTACGAGCAGTACTTC